The 13 T cell receptor beta chains below were found in one sample sequenced in a study of cytomegalovirus exposure and HLA in healthy donors. PCR used 60 Vbeta primers and 13 Jbeta primers. Sequencing used immunoSEQ multiplex PCR; TCRdb keeps in-frame clones, though not all of them. The data contain under 150,000 clones, over 75% of them singletons. Sequenced input: PBMCs. These receptors originate from a woman in her 30s in good health and CMV-seronegative.

V is TRBV7-8 and J is TRBJ2-7; TRBD1 aligns across 8 bases. The CDR3 is made up of 15 amino acids. Germline CDR1 SGHVS, CDR2 FQNEAQ. J lost 1 base, V lost 5 bases, and 7 bases had no gene match. The CDR3 spells CASSTGTGPSYEQYF. CDR3 coding DNA: TGTGCCAGCAGCACCGGGACAGGACCGTCCTACGAGCAGTACTTC. The whole variable domain, remainder taken from reference TRBV7-8 and TRBJ2-7, is GAGVSQSPRYKVAKRGQDVALRCDPISGHVSLFWYQQALGQGPEFLTYFQNEAQLDKSGLPSDRFFAERPEGSVSTLKIQRTQQEDSAVYLCASSTGTGPSYEQYFGPGTRLTVT.

The genes are TRBV6-6 and TRBJ2-7; 7 nucleotides match TRBD1. Germline lookup yields CDR1 MNHNY and CDR2 SVGAGI (reference sequence). V lost 6 bases to trimming and J lost 4 bases; unmatched junction nucleotides: 12. CDR3 size: 15 residues. The CDR3 sequence: CASRRSGQWGYEQYF. The CDR3 region has the DNA TGTGCCAGCAGACGTTCGGGACAGTGGGGTTACGAGCAGTACTTC.

Turning to this clone: Other nucleotide sequences from this sample produce the same CDR3. The CDR3 coding sequence is TGCGCCAGCAGCTCACAGGGGGAAGAGACCCAGTACTTC. Protein sequence: CASSSQGEETQYF. This chain connects TRBV5-1 to TRBJ2-5, with TRBD1 identical over 8 bases. The CDR3 has 13 residues. Germline V CDR1 and CDR2: SGHRS, YFSETQ. Germline trimming cut 3 bases from V and 3 bases from J; bases unmatched to any gene: 1.

The chain links TRBV6-1 to TRBJ1-1; tentatively, D is TRBD1 (5 bases). The germline V and J ends were trimmed by 6 bases and 1 base, with 12 bases remaining between them. Germline values: CDR1 MNHNS, CDR2 SASEGT. The CDR3 runs 14 residues. For the CDR3, the DNA is TGTGCCAGCAGCGGCAAGACAGCGAACACTGAAGCTTTCTTT. Protein sequence: CASSGKTANTEAFF.

The chain has TRBV7-2 and TRBJ1-3; D ambiguous. V lost 5 bases and J lost 1, with 9 bases in between. The CDR3 covers 14 residues. The germline CDR1 and CDR2 sequences are SGHTA and FQGNSA. CDR3 residues: CASSALRSGNTIYF. Written as DNA, the CDR3 is TGTGCCAGCAGCGCCCTGAGGTCTGGAAACACCATATATTTT.

V is TRBV4-1 and J is TRBJ1-2; tentative D call: TRBD1 (5 bases). Germline V lookup: CDR1 MGHRA, CDR2 YSYEKL. The germline V and J ends were trimmed by 1 base and 3 bases, with 12 bases remaining between them. The CDR3 length is 15 residues. The CDR3 reads CASSQVAGLDYGYTF. DNA for the CDR3: TGCGCCAGCAGCCAAGTTGCGGGACTCGACTATGGCTACACCTTC.

The chain has TRBV6-5 and TRBJ1-3; D call uncertain. The germline V gene encodes CDR1 MNHEY and CDR2 SVGAGI. Between the trimmed V and J ends, which lost 0 bases and 0 bases, there was a span of 9 bases. The CDR3 runs to 16 residues. The CDR3 sequence is CASSYSRPSSGNTIYF. The CDR3, as DNA: TGTGCCAGCAGTTACTCCCGCCCGAGCTCTGGAAACACCATATATTTT.

This chain uses TRBV15 with TRBJ2-4; D might be TRBD1 (6 bases). Between the trimmed V and J ends, which lost 1 base and 6 bases, there was a span of 13 bases. Germline CDR1 reads LNHNV; CDR2 reads YYDKDF (reference sequence). The CDR3 has 15 amino acids. CDR3 region: CATSRVGGRLNIQYF. The CDR3 region has the DNA TGTGCCACCAGCAGAGTAGGGGGACGCCTAAACATTCAGTACTTC.

The V and J genes are TRBV25-1 and TRBJ1-2; 9 positions agree with TRBD1. V lost 2 bases, J lost 4 bases, and 5 bases stayed unmatched. The CDR3 has 15 amino acids. Looked up from germline, CDR1 is MGHDK and CDR2 is SYGVNS. Written as DNA, the CDR3 is TGTGCCAGCAGTGAAGCCTTGGGACAGGGCTATGGCTACACCTTC. Its translation is CASSEALGQGYGYTF.

This chain connects TRBV7-6 to TRBJ2-5, with 11 bases aligning to TRBD2. This CDR3 spans 16 amino acids. J was trimmed by 1 base and V by 3 bases; bases with no gene match: 4. CDR1 and CDR2 from the germline V gene are SGHVS and FNYEAQ. The CDR3, as DNA: TGTGCCAGCAGCTTGGGTAGCGGGGGGGCCCAAGAGACCCAGTACTTC. Residues: CASSLGSGGAQETQYF.

The genes are TRBV7-2 and TRBJ2-4; no reliable D call. Trimming removed 0 bases at V and 7 bases at J, with 16 bases between. The CDR3 runs to 16 residues. Germline CDR1 is SGHTA and CDR2 is FQGNSA. CDR3 DNA sequence: TGTGCCAGCAGCTTAGCCCCCCTTTCTTCACAGAACATTCAGTACTTC. This gives the protein CASSLAPLSSQNIQYF. Complete variable domain (other parts from reference TRBV7-2 and TRBJ2-4): GAGVSQSPSNKVTEKGKDVELRCDPISGHTALYWYRQSLGQGLEFLIYFQGNSAPDKSGLPSDRFSAERTGGSVSTLTIQRTQQEDSAVYLCASSLAPLSSQNIQYFGAGTRLSVL.

The chain has TRBV5-4 and TRBJ1-1; D is possibly TRBD1 (6 bases). This CDR3 has 13 amino acids. In germline, CDR1 is SGHNT, CDR2 YYREEE (reference sequence). V was pared by 3 bases and J by 1 base, with 7 bases between. The DNA for the CDR3 is TGTGCCAGCAGCTGGGGGCCGAACACTGAAGCTTTCTTT. This sequence encodes CASSWGPNTEAFF.

The chain uses TRBV5-1 and TRBJ1-2; TRBD1 agrees at 10 bases. The CDR3 totals 16 residues. Looked up from germline, CDR1 is SGHRS and CDR2 is YFSETQ. The junction had 9 bases not matched to a gene; V was cut back by 3 bases and J by 4 bases. The CDR3 sequence is CASSSGQGELIYGYTF. CDR3 nucleotide sequence: TGCGCCAGCAGCTCCGGACAGGGGGAACTTATCTATGGCTACACCTTC. The full variable domain, rest sourced from reference TRBV5-1 and TRBJ1-2, is KAGVTQTPRYLIKTRGQQVTLSCSPISGHRSVSWYQQTPGQGLQFLFEYFSETQRNKGNFPGRFSGRQFSNSRSEMNVSTLELGDSALYLCASSSGQGELIYGYTFGSGTRLTVV.